This T cell receptor beta chain was retrieved from a study of T cell changes during pregnancy in multiple sclerosis (dated by TCRdb to the late 2010s). With respect to the entire study: In women with multiple sclerosis, the researchers looked at how the T cell repertoire shifted as pregnancy progressed.

For this clone: The clone's antigen remains unknown. No base quality information exists; no much larger clone differs at one position.

The germline V gene (reference sequence) sets CDR1 to SEHNR and CDR2 to FQNEAQ. The CDR3 runs 14 residues from the cysteine to the phenylalanine. Left in the record is the CDR3 DNA by itself, 42 bases read in frame from the first base. After removal of 3 bases from V and 2 bases from J, the junction retains 3 bases not matched to a gene. The protocol used for the library was the immunoSEQ multiplex PCR assay. TCRdb's version of the immuneACCESS table is confined to in-frame rearrangements and falls short of the full clone set. An unresolved V gene accounts for under half of the shortfall where checked; the remainder is of unknown origin. This sample holds about 64,000 clones; 80% to 95% were observed only once. 1.4% of the sample is held by the ten biggest clonotypes.

The chain was built from TRBV7-9 and TRBJ2-5; 7 central nucleotides agree with TRBD2. The receptor's source is a female donor with multiple sclerosis, enrolled in a pregnancy study. The material sequenced was peripheral blood, taken in the second trimester of pregnancy. The DNA sequence reads TGTGCCAGCAGCTTCCTACTAGCGCAAGAGACCCAGTACTTC. This yields the protein CASSFLLAQETQYF.